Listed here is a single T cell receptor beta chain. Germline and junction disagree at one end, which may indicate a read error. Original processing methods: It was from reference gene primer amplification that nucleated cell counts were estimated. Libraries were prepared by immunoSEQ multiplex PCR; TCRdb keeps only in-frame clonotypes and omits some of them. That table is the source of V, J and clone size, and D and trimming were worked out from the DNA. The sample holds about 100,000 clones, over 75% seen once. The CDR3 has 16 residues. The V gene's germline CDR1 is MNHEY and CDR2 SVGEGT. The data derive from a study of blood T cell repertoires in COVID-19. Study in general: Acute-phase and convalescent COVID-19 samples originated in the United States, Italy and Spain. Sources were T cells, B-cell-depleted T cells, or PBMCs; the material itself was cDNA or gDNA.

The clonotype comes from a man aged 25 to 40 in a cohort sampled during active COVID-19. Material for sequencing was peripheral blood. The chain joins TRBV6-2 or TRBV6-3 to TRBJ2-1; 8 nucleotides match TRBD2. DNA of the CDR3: TGTGCCAGCAGTGTCCGTCCCGCCGCGGCCGGGACTAGTAAGGTCTTC. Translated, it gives CASSVRPAAAGTSKVF.